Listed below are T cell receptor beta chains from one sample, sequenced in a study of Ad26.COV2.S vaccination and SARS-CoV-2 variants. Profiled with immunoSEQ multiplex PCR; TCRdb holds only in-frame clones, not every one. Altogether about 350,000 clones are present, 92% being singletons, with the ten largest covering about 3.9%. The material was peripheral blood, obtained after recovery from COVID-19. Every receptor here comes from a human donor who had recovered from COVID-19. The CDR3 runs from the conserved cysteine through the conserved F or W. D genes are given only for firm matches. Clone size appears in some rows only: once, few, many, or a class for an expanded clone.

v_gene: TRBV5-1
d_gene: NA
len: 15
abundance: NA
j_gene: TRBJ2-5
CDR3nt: TGCGCCAGCAGCTTGGGACCAGGCCCCCAAGAGACCCAGTACTTC
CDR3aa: CASSLGPGPQETQYF

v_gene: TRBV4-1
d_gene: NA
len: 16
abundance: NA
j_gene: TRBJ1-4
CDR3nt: TGCGCCAGCAGCCAAGATTCGCACGGGTTAAATGAAAAACTGTTTTTT
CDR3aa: CASSQDSHGLNEKLFF

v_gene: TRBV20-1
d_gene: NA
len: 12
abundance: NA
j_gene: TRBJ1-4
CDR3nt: TGCAGTGCTAGTCAACGTAATGAAAAACTGTTTTTT
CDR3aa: CSASQRNEKLFF

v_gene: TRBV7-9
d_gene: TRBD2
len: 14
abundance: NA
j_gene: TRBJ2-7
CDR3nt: TGTGCCAGCAGCTTCCCTAGCGGGGGGCACGAGCAGTACTTC
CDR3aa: CASSFPSGGHEQYF

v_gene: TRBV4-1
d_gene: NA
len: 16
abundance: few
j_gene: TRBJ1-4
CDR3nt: TGCGCCAGCAGCCAAGACCCAGGGGTACTTGGTGAAAAACTGTTTTTT
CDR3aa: CASSQDPGVLGEKLFF

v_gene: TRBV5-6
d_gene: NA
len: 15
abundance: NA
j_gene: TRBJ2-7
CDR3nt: TGTGCCAGCAGCTTCGACAGAGGGATTACCTACGAGCAGTACTTC
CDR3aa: CASSFDRGITYEQYF

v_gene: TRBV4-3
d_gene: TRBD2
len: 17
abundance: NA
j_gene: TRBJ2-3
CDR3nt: TGCGCCAGCAGCCAAGACTCTCTAGCGGGGACCACAGATACGCAGTATTTT
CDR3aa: CASSQDSLAGTTDTQYF

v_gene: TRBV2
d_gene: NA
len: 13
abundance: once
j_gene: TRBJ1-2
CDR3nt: TGTGCCAGCACCGGGACGGTAAACTATGGCTACACCTTC
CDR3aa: CASTGTVNYGYTF

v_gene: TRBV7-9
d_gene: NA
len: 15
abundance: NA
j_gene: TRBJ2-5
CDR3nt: TGTGCCAGCAGCTTAGACTCCGGGGCGGGGGAGACCCAGTACTTC
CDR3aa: CASSLDSGAGETQYF

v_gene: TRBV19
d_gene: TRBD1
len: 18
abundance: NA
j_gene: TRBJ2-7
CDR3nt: TGTGCCAGGCACAGGGGTAAACCGCATTCCCAGAGCTCCTACGAGCAGTACTTC
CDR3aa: CARHRGKPHSQSSYEQYF